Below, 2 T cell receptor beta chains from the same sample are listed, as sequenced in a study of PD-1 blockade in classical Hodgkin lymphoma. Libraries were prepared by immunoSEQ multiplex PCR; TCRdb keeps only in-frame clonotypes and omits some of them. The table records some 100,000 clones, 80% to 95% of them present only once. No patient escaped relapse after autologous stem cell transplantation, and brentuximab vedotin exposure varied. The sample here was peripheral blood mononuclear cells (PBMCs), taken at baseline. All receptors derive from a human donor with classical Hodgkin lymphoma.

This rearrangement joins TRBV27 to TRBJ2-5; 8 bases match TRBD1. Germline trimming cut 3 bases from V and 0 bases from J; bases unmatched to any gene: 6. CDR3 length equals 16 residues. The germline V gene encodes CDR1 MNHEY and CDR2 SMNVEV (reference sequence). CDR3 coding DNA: TGTGCCAGCAGTTTGAAAAGGACAGGGAACCAAGAGACCCAGTACTTC. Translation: CASSLKRTGNQETQYF.

The CDR3 protein is CASSSRAYHYEQYF. The CDR3, as DNA: TGTGCCAGCAGCTCCAGAGCTTATCACTACGAGCAGTACTTC. The V gene is TRBV7-2, the J gene TRBJ2-7; D remains unclear. The germline gives CDR1 SGHTA, CDR2 FQGNSA. The V gene lost 4 bases and the J gene lost 3 bases, with 13 bases spanning the gap. CDR3 size: 14 residues.